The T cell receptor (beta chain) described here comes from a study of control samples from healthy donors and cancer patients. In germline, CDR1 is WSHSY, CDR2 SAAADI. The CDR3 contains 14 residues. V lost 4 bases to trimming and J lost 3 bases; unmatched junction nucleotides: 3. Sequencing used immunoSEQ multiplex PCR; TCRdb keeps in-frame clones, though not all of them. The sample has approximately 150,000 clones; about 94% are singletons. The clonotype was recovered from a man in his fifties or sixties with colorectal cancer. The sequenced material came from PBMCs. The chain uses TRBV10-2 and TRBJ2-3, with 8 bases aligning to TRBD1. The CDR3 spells CASSVGQGTDTQYF. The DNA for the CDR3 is TGCGCCAGCAGTGTAGGACAGGGAACAGATACGCAGTATTTT.